This TCR beta chain emerged from a study of cytomegalovirus exposure and HLA in healthy donors. In the PCR, 60 Vbeta and 13 Jbeta primers were used. TCRdb keeps only in-frame clones here, not all; method: immunoSEQ multiplex PCR. The sample contains about 69,000 clones, approximately 80% of which appear only once. The V and J ends lost 5 bases and 3 bases, in that order; junction bases with no gene match: 3. The length of the CDR3 is 13 residues. The germline V gene has CDR1 KGHSH and CDR2 LQKENI. Whole-study findings and limits: An analysis was carried out later, and it reportedly showed fewer N-insertions in an Asian-associated ancestry cluster than the approximately 610-donor mean. Prediction of most subjects' HLA-A and HLA-B alleles by TCR beta sequences was reportedly accurate.

To note about this clone: Its antigen is as yet unknown.

The genes are TRBV18 and TRBJ1-2; 7 positions agree with TRBD1. The TCR comes from a man between 18 and 29 years old in good health and CMV-seronegative. Sequenced: PBMCs. CDR3 sequence: CASSSGTDYGYTF. CDR3 nucleotides: TGTGCCAGCTCATCGGGGACAGACTATGGCTACACCTTC.